Listed below are T cell receptor beta chains from one sample, sequenced in a study of cytomegalovirus exposure and HLA in healthy donors. Generated by immunoSEQ multiplex PCR, the TCRdb table keeps only in-frame clones and is missing some. The data contain under 300,000 clones, over 70% of them singletons. Sequencing was done on a sample of PBMCs. These receptors were obtained from a woman aged 55-70 years in good health and CMV-seropositive. CDR3s include the opening cysteine and the closing phenylalanine or tryptophan. The D gene is left open where the match is weak. The size entry is marked missing in some rows and otherwise reads once, few, many or a size class.

v_gene	d_gene	abundance	j_gene	CDR3nt	CDR3aa
TRBV9	NA	NA	TRBJ1-3	TGTGCCAGCAGCGCTAGGGGTGAAGGAAACACCATATATTTT	CASSARGEGNTIYF
TRBV6-5	NA	NA	TRBJ1-2	TGTGCCAGCAGTTACTTCGGGGACTCCTATGGCTACACCTTC	CASSYFGDSYGYTF
TRBV5-4	NA	once	TRBJ1-1	TGTGCCAGCAGCGTATGGCAAACTGAAGCTTTCTTT	CASSVWQTEAFF
TRBV28	NA	NA	TRBJ2-5	TGTGCCAGCAGTCCCGCGATAGTGACAGCCACACAAGAGACCCAGTACTTC	CASSPAIVTATQETQYF
TRBV10-3	NA	NA	TRBJ1-1	TGTGCCATCAATCCAACAGGGTTTACTGAAGCTTTCTTT	CAINPTGFTEAFF
TRBV30	TRBD2	NA	TRBJ2-7	TGTGCCTGGGGGTCTCCGGGGGGCGAGCAGTACTTC	CAWGSPGGEQYF
TRBV2	TRBD2	few	TRBJ2-1	TGTGCCACCCTACTAGCGGGAAACGACAATGAGCAGTTCTTC	CATLLAGNDNEQFF
TRBV11-2	NA	once	TRBJ2-7	TGTGCCAGCAGCCCGAACGGGGACTCCGAGCAGTACTTC	CASSPNGDSEQYF
TRBV4-1	TRBD1	few	TRBJ1-1	TGCGCCAGCAGCCATTCAGCAGGGGGCACTGAAGCTTTCTTT	CASSHSAGGTEAFF
TRBV6-5	NA	once	TRBJ2-2	TGTGCCAGCAGTTACACAGGGAACACCGGGGAGCTGTTTTTT	CASSYTGNTGELFF
TRBV7-2	TRBD2	NA	TRBJ2-7	TGTGCCAGCAGCCAGGGGACTAGCGGGACCGCCTACGAGCAGTACTTC	CASSQGTSGTAYEQYF
TRBV7-6	TRBD1	NA	TRBJ1-2	TGTGCCAGCATCATCGGGACAGGGTTTGTTATTTTAGGCTACACCTTC	CASIIGTGFVILGYTF
TRBV2	TRBD2	NA	TRBJ2-1	TGTGCCAGCAGTGACGGGGGGGCCTCAGCAATCTTC	CASSDGGASAIF
TRBV4-1	NA	NA	TRBJ2-1	TGCGCCAGCACAGGGATAGGCTACAATGAGCAGTTCTTC	CASTGIGYNEQFF
TRBV2	TRBD1	NA	TRBJ2-7	TGTGCCAGCAACTCTAGGACAGGTCGGGACGAGCAGTACTTC	CASNSRTGRDEQYF
TRBV10-1	NA	once	TRBJ2-5	TGCGCCAGCAGTGATTTGGGCCGGGAGACCCAGTACTTC	CASSDLGRETQYF
TRBV2	TRBD2	NA	TRBJ2-3	TGTGCCAGCGGCCCGGGAGGGCTAGATACGCAGTATTTT	CASGPGGLDTQYF
TRBV11-2	TRBD2	NA	TRBJ2-3	TGTGCCAGCATACCCGCTAGGCGGGGGAGGGCAGATACGCAGTATTTT	CASIPARRGRADTQYF
TRBV29-1	TRBD1	few	TRBJ2-1	TGCAGCGTGGCTACGTCTTACAGGGGGCGCGGTGAGCAGTTCTTC	CSVATSYRGRGEQFF
TRBV27	NA	NA	TRBJ2-7	TGTGCCAGCAGTTCCGCGGGCCCCCTTGGGGTGTACGAGCAGTACTTC	CASSSAGPLGVYEQYF
TRBV6-1	NA	NA	TRBJ2-3	TGTGCCACCTCCAGGGTAGGAGATACGCAGTATTTT	CATSRVGDTQYF
TRBV19	NA	NA	TRBJ2-3	TGTGCCAGTAGTCGGGCGGGTACAGATACGCAGTATTTT	CASSRAGTDTQYF
TRBV7-8	TRBD2	NA	TRBJ2-1	TGTGCCAGCAGCCCATCCCGGGGGGTTCCCTACAATGAGCAGTTCTTC	CASSPSRGVPYNEQFF
TRBV6-1	NA	few	TRBJ2-1	TGTGCCAGCAGTGAACTTTTGCTAGAATCTTACAATGAGCAGTTCTTC	CASSELLLESYNEQFF
TRBV7-9	NA	NA	TRBJ2-7	TGTGCCAGCAGCTTAACTACCTACGAGCAGTACTTC	CASSLTTYEQYF
TRBV4-1	TRBD2	NA	TRBJ2-1	TGCGCCAGCAGCCAAGCCTATTTAGGGCGGGAGACCCACAATGAGCAGTTCTTC	CASSQAYLGRETHNEQFF
TRBV9	NA	NA	TRBJ1-4	TGTGCCAGCAGCGTAGGAATGAGACAGAGTCGAGGAAAACTGTTTTTT	CASSVGMRQSRGKLFF
TRBV7-9	NA	NA	TRBJ1-4	TGTGCCAGCAGTTTCGACCAGGAGGGAGAAAAACTGTTTTTT	CASSFDQEGEKLFF
TRBV11-2	NA	NA	TRBJ1-2	TGTGCCAGCAGCCAATCCGCCCAACGGGGGGGCTACACCTTC	CASSQSAQRGGYTF
TRBV19	TRBD2	NA	TRBJ2-1	TGTGCCAGTACCATAAGCGGGAGGGCCCCGGGGGAGCAGTTCTTC	CASTISGRAPGEQFF
TRBV7-9	NA	NA	TRBJ1-4	TGTGCCAGCAGCTCGTCCTCAGGGCTAGAAAAACTGTTTTTT	CASSSSSGLEKLFF
TRBV5-1	TRBD1	NA	TRBJ1-5	TGCGCCAGCAGCTCGGGACAGGGGGCTGGTCAGCCCCAGCATTTT	CASSSGQGAGQPQHF
TRBV29-1	NA	once	TRBJ1-1	TGCAGCGCCGAGGGACAACAGAACACTGAAGCTTTCTTT	CSAEGQQNTEAFF
TRBV5-1	TRBD2	once	TRBJ2-3	TGCGCCAGCAGCCAGACTAGCGGATTAAGCACAGATACGCAGTATTTT	CASSQTSGLSTDTQYF
TRBV27	NA	NA	TRBJ2-2	TGTGCCAGCAGTTTCCCCGCCGGGGAGCTGTTTTTT	CASSFPAGELFF
TRBV6-1	NA	NA	TRBJ1-5	TGTGCCAGCAGTGCTAGACAGTTCAATCAGCCCCAGCATTTT	CASSARQFNQPQHF
TRBV10-2	NA	NA	TRBJ1-3	TGCGCCAGCCGCTCTCAGGACAGCTCTGGAAACACCATATATTTT	CASRSQDSSGNTIYF
TRBV4-1	NA	NA	TRBJ1-6	TGCGCCAGCAGCCAAGAGATACGCACATCCTATAATTCACCCCTCCACTTT	CASSQEIRTSYNSPLHF
TRBV11-1	NA	NA	TRBJ2-7	TGTGCCAGCAGCTTAGCCGCAGGAGGTCCCTACGAGCAGTACTTC	CASSLAAGGPYEQYF
TRBV28	TRBD2	NA	TRBJ2-7	TGTGCCAGCATGCTTAGCGGGAGTCGTCTCGAGCAGTACTTC	CASMLSGSRLEQYF
TRBV5-1	TRBD1	once	TRBJ2-2	TGCGCCAGCACCCAGGGGGCGAACACCGGGGAGCTGTTTTTT	CASTQGANTGELFF
TRBV2	TRBD1	NA	TRBJ2-6	TGTGCCCGTTCCCAGGGGGCCGCTGGGGCCAACGTCCTGACTTTC	CARSQGAAGANVLTF
TRBV4-1	TRBD1	NA	TRBJ2-7	TGCGCCAGCAGCCAAGTGCATACAGGGGATGGCTACGAGCAGTACTTC	CASSQVHTGDGYEQYF
TRBV5-4	TRBD2	NA	TRBJ2-7	TGTGCCAGCAGCTTGGCCTTCAGTGGGCTAGCGGGAACGCGGCTGTACTTC	CASSLAFSGLAGTRLYF
TRBV13	NA	NA	TRBJ2-5	TGTGCCAGCAGCCACGACTTGAAAGAGACCCAGTACTTC	CASSHDLKETQYF
TRBV6-1	NA	few	TRBJ1-1	TGTGCCAGCACCATAGGACAGATGAAAGCTTTCTTT	CASTIGQMKAFF
TRBV7-8	TRBD1	NA	TRBJ1-1	TGTGCCAGCAGCTTAGCGGACAGGGTTGCTGAAGCTTTCTTT	CASSLADRVAEAFF